This T cell receptor beta chain derives from a study of blood T cell repertoires in COVID-19. This clone is a singleton in its sample. Participant-reported clinical history was the basis for cohort assignment. The CDR3 contains 17 residues. Authors' data handling: Cell counts per sample came from amplifying reference gene primers. Generated by immunoSEQ multiplex PCR, the TCRdb table keeps only in-frame clones and is missing some. V and J calls and clone size are copied from that table; D and trimming were computed from the DNA. The data show 120,000 to 150,000 clones, roughly 84% seen once. Sequences were obtained from PBMCs or T cells enriched from blood (not recorded which). The receptor's source is a man aged 40-49 years with acute COVID-19. This chain links TRBV21-1 with TRBJ2-1; whether TRBD2, the table's D call, matches the DNA was not checked. TRBV21-1 corresponds to a pseudogene. The CDR3 protein is CASSKSLGGSSYNEQFF. The CDR3 region has the DNA TGTGCCAGCAGCAAATCGTTAGGCGGAAGCTCCTACAATGAGCAGTTCTTC.